There are many counts of the clone carrying this T cell receptor (beta chain). Antigen specificity is unknown. The data are from a study of T-cell reconstitution after alpha-beta-depleted transplantation in children. Findings of the study overall: Newly produced T cells mostly provided counts and TCRbeta diversity after one year, as hyperexpanded clones declined. Surviving thymic progenitors and recipient T cells were the source of high TCRbeta diversity at day 60 in some patients.

The CDR3 runs 14 residues. Germline CDR1 LGHNA, CDR2 YNFKEQ. The V end was cut by 0 bases, the J end by 1 base, with 7 bases between. TCRbeta library construction was performed incorporating unique molecular identifiers. MiXCR, applied by TCRdb to the PCR reads, yields one record per CDR3 protein. The repertoire consists of about 460,000 distinct CDR3 sequences, with about 10% occurring once and the leading ten covering just over 2%. This TCR came from a child aged 2 to 10 with inherited bone marrow failure, due to receive a stem cell transplant. Here the sequenced sample was PBMCs, taken before TCRalphabeta/CD19-depleted stem cell transplant. The chain combines TRBV4-2 with TRBJ2-7, with a tentative D call TRBD1 (5 bases). The CDR3 sequence is CASSQEQVSYEQYF. The CDR3 DNA reads TGTGCCAGCAGCCAAGAACAGGTTTCCTACGAGCAGTACTTC.